Shown below are 2 T cell receptor beta chains from a single sample sequenced in a study of T cells in Graves' hyperthyroidism and ophthalmopathy. RNA transcripts were the template for amplifying TCR beta CDR3 regions. First-round RT-PCR of the TCR CDR3 relied on the HTBI primer set. One entry per CDR3 protein results from TCRdb running MiXCR on the multiplex PCR reads. The table lists hundreds of thousands of distinct CDR3 sequences, about 15% of them singletons, with over 3.5% in the top ten. The sample was blood. The receptors originated from a woman aged 40 to 50 with Graves' ophthalmopathy.

This clonotype was recorded a few times. The chain recombines TRBV6-2 or TRBV6-3 with TRBJ2-2, with D tentatively TRBD2 (6 bases). Germline CDR1 MNHEY, CDR2 SVGEGT. CDR3 length: 20 amino acids. The V end was cut by 0 bases, the J end by 0 bases, with 20 bases between. The CDR3 sequence: CASSYSTGRYAPSNTGELFF. CDR3 DNA sequence: TGTGCCAGCAGTTACTCGACGGGGAGGTACGCACCCTCGAACACCGGGGAGCTGTTTTTT.

This clonotype has at least ten counts. The CDR3 coding sequence is TGTGCCAGCAGTTTAGCTAGAGGGGGCAGCTTCTACGAGCAGTACTTC. Residues: CASSLARGGSFYEQYF. This chain joins TRBV28 and TRBJ2-7; 7 bases align to TRBD1. V gave up 2 bases and J gave up 3 bases; unmatched junction bases: 10. Per the germline V gene, CDR1 is MDHEN and CDR2 is SYDVKM. CDR3 size: 16 residues.